Shown below are 25 T cell receptor beta chains from a single sample sequenced in a study of T cell repertoires in cytomegalovirus infection. Antigens of these TCRs are unknown. One entry per CDR3 protein results from TCRdb running MiXCR on the reads. This table holds about 700,000 distinct CDR3 sequences, about 30% found once. Source: cultured PBMCs, taken from culture after CMV antigen stimulation. The source of these receptors is a human donor in good health (CMV status not recorded). Some clones in this sample may be carry-over from other donors' samples.

This clonotype was observed at least ten times. The J gene is TRBJ1-5, the V gene TRBV12-3 or TRBV12-4; possible D gene TRBD1, 5 bases. V lost 6 bases and J lost 7, with 16 bases in between. The CDR3 consists of 14 residues. The CDR3 DNA reads TGTGCCAGCAGCCTCTTAGGGGACCCCCAGCCCCAGCATTTT. Amino acid sequence: CASSLLGDPQPQHF.

This rearrangement joins TRBV2 to TRBJ1-1, with unresolved D. The germline V gene has CDR1 SNHLY and CDR2 FYNNEI. The CDR3 runs to 15 residues. V was clipped by 1 base and J by 10 bases, with 19 bases between them. This chain's CDR3 is CASSEEVPIRGSAFF. The CDR3 DNA follows: TGTGCCAGCAGTGAAGAAGTCCCGATTAGAGGGTCAGCTTTCTTT.

This clonotype was found a few times. This chain links TRBV7-9 with TRBJ2-7; possibly TRBD1 for D (6 bases). The germline V gene encodes CDR1 SEHNR and CDR2 FQNEAQ (reference sequence). Trimming removed 7 bases at V and 2 bases at J, with 15 bases between. The CDR3 runs 14 residues. CDR3 amino acids: CASTTAQGPYEQYF. The CDR3 DNA sequence: TGTGCCAGCACCACCGCCCAGGGGCCCTACGAGCAGTACTTC. The entire variable domain, with the rest obtained from reference TRBV7-9 and TRBJ2-7, is as follows: DTGVSQNPRHKITKRGQNVTFRCDPISEHNRLYWYRQTLGQGPEFLTYFQNEAQLEKSRLLSDRFSAERPKGSFSTLEIQRTEQGDSAMYLCASTTAQGPYEQYFGPGTRLTVT.

This clonotype was detected ten times or more. The chain recombines TRBV7-2 with TRBJ2-7, with 7 positions matching TRBD1. This CDR3 has 14 residues. Trimming cost V 7 bases and J 3 bases; bases outside gene matches: 9. Per the germline V gene, CDR1 is SGHTA and CDR2 is FQGNSA. The CDR3 loop reads CASTNRDRVYEQYF. DNA of the CDR3: TGTGCCAGCACAAACCGGGACAGAGTCTACGAGCAGTACTTC.

The chain combines TRBV19 with TRBJ2-1; TRBD2 matches 8 bases. After removal of 4 bases from V and 6 bases from J, the junction contained 5 bases not matched to a gene. This CDR3 is built from 14 residues. Looked up from germline, CDR1 is LNHDA and CDR2 is SQIVND (reference sequence). Written as DNA, the CDR3 is TGTGCCAGTAGTAGACGGGAGGGCCGCAATGAGCAGTTCTTC. It encodes CASSRREGRNEQFF.

The chain uses TRBV12-3 or TRBV12-4 and TRBJ2-7; D possibly matches TRBD1 or TRBD2 (7 bases each). The V gene lost 6 bases and the J gene lost 2 bases, with 14 bases spanning the gap. This CDR3 is built from 14 residues. CDR3 region: CASRQGGYPYEQYF. In DNA form, the CDR3 reads TGTGCCAGCAGGCAGGGGGGGTATCCCTACGAGCAGTACTTC.

The chain carries TRBV7-6 and TRBJ2-3; the match to TRBD2 covers 14 bases. The trim removed 4 bases at V and 0 bases at J, leaving 9 bases unmatched. This CDR3 is 19 amino acids long. CDR1 is SGHVS and CDR2 is FNYEAQ in the germline V gene. The CDR3 region has the DNA TGTGCCAGCAGCTCCCCACCGGGACTAGCGGGAGTAAGCACAGATACGCAGTATTTT. Translation: CASSSPPGLAGVSTDTQYF. Filled out from reference TRBV7-6 and TRBJ2-3, the complete variable domain reads GAGVSQSPRYKVTKRGQDVALRCDPISGHVSLYWYRQALGQGPEFLTYFNYEAQQDKSGLPNDRFSAERPEGSISTLTIQRTEQRDSAMYRCASSSPPGLAGVSTDTQYFGPGTRLTVL.

A few counts support this clonotype. The chain joins TRBV7-6 to TRBJ2-1; D remains ambiguous. V shed 4 bases and J shed 8 bases, with 9 bases lying between them. The CDR3 consists of 12 residues. From germline, CDR1 is SGHVS and CDR2 FNYEAQ. CDR3 residues: CASSWARHEQFF. The CDR3 DNA is TGTGCCAGCAGCTGGGCTAGGCATGAGCAGTTCTTC. Variable domain in full (rest from reference TRBV7-6 and TRBJ2-1): GAGVSQSPRYKVTKRGQDVALRCDPISGHVSLYWYRQALGQGPEFLTYFNYEAQQDKSGLPNDRFSAERPEGSISTLTIQRTEQRDSAMYRCASSWARHEQFFGPGTRLTVL.

This clonotype was detected only a few times. The chain recombines TRBV10-3 with TRBJ1-2, with D perhaps TRBD1 (5 bases). V shed 1 base and J shed 8 bases, with 17 bases lying between them. This CDR3 comprises 15 residues. CDR1 is ENHRY and CDR2 is SYGVKD in the germline V gene. CDR3 in amino acids: CAISEFRQLRGGYTF. The CDR3, as DNA: TGTGCCATCAGTGAGTTCCGACAGCTAAGAGGAGGCTACACCTTC.

At least ten counts were recorded for this clonotype. J is TRBJ2-3 and V is TRBV7-2; D is unresolved. V dropped 5 bases and J dropped 2 bases, with 11 bases sitting between them. This CDR3 is built from 14 residues. Germline lookup yields CDR1 SGHTA and CDR2 FQGNSA. The CDR3 DNA sequence: TGTGCCAGCAGCCCCCAGCGTTCCACAGATACGCAGTATTTT. Translated: CASSPQRSTDTQYF.

This clonotype was seen at least ten times. The chain combines TRBV19 with TRBJ2-7; 8 nucleotides align to TRBD1. Unmatched junction bases numbered 4, after V lost 9 bases and J lost 3 bases. The CDR3 is made up of 12 amino acids. CDR1 is LNHDA, CDR2 SQIVND, per germline (reference sequence). CDR3 sequence reads: CASSTGGYEQYF. The CDR3 nucleotides are TGTGCCAGCAGCACAGGGGGCTACGAGCAGTACTTC. Full variable domain (outside the CDR3, taken from reference TRBV19 and TRBJ2-7): DGGITQSPKYLFRKEGQNVTLSCEQNLNHDAMYWYRQDPGQGLRLIYYSQIVNDFQKGDIAEGYSVSREKKESFPLTVTSAQKNPTAFYLCASSTGGYEQYFGPGTRLTVT.

The chain recombines TRBV6-6 with TRBJ1-1; D possibly corresponds to TRBD1 (5 bases). V was shortened by 6 bases and J by 2 bases, with 13 bases between the two germline ends. This CDR3 is 14 amino acids long. The germline V gene has CDR1 MNHNY and CDR2 SVGAGI (reference sequence). The CDR3 bases are TGTGCCAGCAGACCGTCTGGGGCTAACACTGAAGCTTTCTTT. Its translation: CASRPSGANTEAFF.

In its sample, this clonotype was seen a few times. The chain joins TRBV6-1 to TRBJ1-4, with D perhaps TRBD1 (5 bases). Trimming removed 8 bases at V and 4 bases at J, with 14 bases between. The CDR3 contains 14 residues. Germline V gene lookup returns CDR1 MNHNS and CDR2 SASEGT. Here the CDR3 DNA reads TGTGCCAGCGATCAGGGATCGAGTAATGAAAAACTGTTTTTT. This encodes CASDQGSSNEKLFF.

This clonotype has at least ten counts. This chain uses TRBV7-2 with TRBJ2-7, with a tentative D call TRBD2 (5 bases). Germline-derived CDR1 and CDR2 are SGHTA and FQGNSA. V lost 5 bases and J 2 bases, leaving 10 bases between the germline ends. This CDR3 has 13 residues. Here the CDR3 DNA reads TGTGCCAGCAGCCGAGGGCCGGCCTACGAGCAGTACTTC. This gives the protein CASSRGPAYEQYF.

The chain carries TRBV11-2 and TRBJ2-7; D is possibly TRBD2 (6 bases). The germline CDR1 and CDR2 sequences are SGHAT and FQNNGV. This CDR3 spans 18 amino acids. V dropped 1 base and J dropped 0 bases, with 19 bases sitting between them. The CDR3 DNA reads as TGTGCCAGCAGCTTAGTTGACGTCCCGGGACTGGTCTCCTACGAGCAGTACTTC. It codes for CASSLVDVPGLVSYEQYF.

Only a few counts were recorded for this clonotype. The chain joins TRBV10-3 to TRBJ2-5, with a possible D match to TRBD1 (5 bases). V shed 11 bases and J shed 1 base, with 14 bases lying between them. The CDR3 covers 13 residues. Germline CDR1 ENHRY, CDR2 SYGVKD. CDR3 nucleotides: TGTGCCTCCAAGGGGTTACTCCAAGAGACCCAGTACTTC. It is translated as CASKGLLQETQYF.

This clonotype was counted between two and nine times. CDR3 protein: CASSIGWGNDGYTF. Here the CDR3 DNA reads TGTGCCAGTAGTATAGGATGGGGGAATGACGGCTACACCTTC. V gene TRBV19 combines with J gene TRBJ1-2, with a weak D call TRBD1 (5 bases). Germline V CDR1 and CDR2: LNHDA, SQIVND (reference sequence). Trimming stripped 1 base from V and 8 bases from J, with 14 bases between. The CDR3 consists of 14 residues.

This chain connects TRBV12-3 or TRBV12-4 to TRBJ2-3; 11 nucleotides match TRBD2. The CDR3 has 15 amino acids. The V gene end was trimmed by 11 bases and the J gene end by 3 bases; junction bases not matched to a gene: 10. This CDR3 reads CAATASGGPTDTQYF. The CDR3 bases are TGTGCCGCGACCGCTAGCGGGGGGCCTACAGATACGCAGTATTTT.

The chain recombines TRBV28 with TRBJ2-3, with D uncertain. Trimming removed 8 bases from V and 1 base from J, with 10 bases in between. Looked up from germline, CDR1 is MDHEN and CDR2 is SYDVKM. The CDR3 spans 13 residues. The CDR3 protein is CASGISGTDTQYF. As DNA, the CDR3 is TGTGCCAGCGGAATATCTGGCACAGATACGCAGTATTTT.

V usage is TRBV11-2 and J usage is TRBJ1-4; D is perhaps TRBD1 (5 bases). This CDR3 region has 15 residues. The V end was cut by 5 bases, the J end by 8 bases, with 18 bases between. The germline CDR1 and CDR2 sequences are SGHAT and FQNNGV. CDR3 sequence reads: CASSPTGVFGEKLFF. As DNA, the CDR3 is TGTGCCAGCAGCCCCACGGGGGTATTTGGGGAAAAACTGTTTTTT.

There are a few counts of this clonotype. V is TRBV19 and J is TRBJ1-4; perhaps TRBD1 as D (5 bases). V shed 6 bases and J shed 2 bases, with 13 bases lying between them. This CDR3 has 15 amino acids. Germline V CDR1 and CDR2: LNHDA, SQIVND (reference sequence). The CDR3 region is CASSPHGATNEKLFF. The DNA of the CDR3 is TGTGCCAGTAGCCCCCACGGGGCCACTAATGAAAAACTGTTTTTT. The full variable domain, completed using reference TRBV19 and TRBJ1-4, is DGGITQSPKYLFRKEGQNVTLSCEQNLNHDAMYWYRQDPGQGLRLIYYSQIVNDFQKGDIAEGYSVSREKKESFPLTVTSAQKNPTAFYLCASSPHGATNEKLFFGSGTQLSVL.

The chain uses TRBV6-5 and TRBJ1-4, with D unresolved. The germline V gene has CDR1 MNHEY and CDR2 SVGAGI. Trimming removed 8 bases at V and 8 bases at J, with 18 bases between. The CDR3 is 14 amino acids. As DNA, the CDR3 is TGTGCCAGCCGGGAGGACTCGGGTCGGGAAAAACTGTTTTTT. It codes for CASREDSGREKLFF.

J is TRBJ2-5 and V is TRBV2; D is undetermined. The CDR3 has 13 amino acids. Germline CDR1 reads SNHLY; CDR2 reads FYNNEI. Trimming shortened V by 6 bases and J by 1 base, and 9 bases separated the two germline ends. The CDR3 loop is CASSGLRQETQYF. In nucleotides, the CDR3 is TGTGCCAGCAGCGGGCTCCGCCAAGAGACCCAGTACTTC.

The chain recombines TRBV7-9 with TRBJ1-2; perhaps TRBD1 as D (5 bases). There are 12 residues in the CDR3. CDR1 and CDR2 from the germline V gene are SEHNR and FQNEAQ (reference sequence). The V and J ends lost 4 bases and 7 bases respectively, with 10 bases between them. CDR3 in amino acids: CASSYDRFGYTF. CDR3 nucleotides: TGTGCCAGCAGCTACGACAGATTTGGCTACACCTTC.

Many counts were recorded for this clonotype. This chain links TRBV7-2 with TRBJ2-2; D unclear. The V gene's germline CDR1 is SGHTA and CDR2 FQGNSA. CDR3 length: 14 residues. CDR3 DNA sequence: TGTGGGGCCAAGGACGGACCCTACACCGGGGAGCTGTTTTTT. It specifies CGAKDGPYTGELFF.